This TCR beta chain was identified during a study of human T cells and chemical hapten exposure. TCRdb passed the RACE reads through MiXCR, listing each CDR3 protein once. The repertoire has more than 95,000 distinct CDR3 sequences, under 40% of them found once; the top ten carry 2.5% to 3.5%. The time point: patch test 3, about 24 weeks after DPC sensitization. Treatment: therapeutic diphenylcyclopropenone sensitization with weekly scalp DPC. Looked up from germline, CDR1 is KGHSH and CDR2 is LQKENI. The CDR3 is 14 residues long. Trimming took 3 bases from V and 1 from J; bases not matched to a gene: 1.

The sequence came from a man between 40 and 49 years old with alopecia areata. Some clones in this sample may be carry-over from other donors' samples. This sample comprised whole blood, obtained in connection with sensitization to the hapten diphenylcyclopropenone (DPC). The rearrangement uses TRBV18 and TRBJ1-1; 8 nucleotides align to TRBD1. The CDR3 region is CASSPGQGNTEAFF. CDR3 bases: TGTGCCAGCTCACCTGGACAGGGGAACACTGAAGCTTTCTTT. Variable domain in full (rest from reference TRBV18 and TRBJ1-1): NAGVMQNPRHLVRRRGQEARLRCSPMKGHSHVYWYRQLPEEGLKFMVYLQKENIIDESGMPKERFSAEFPKEGPSILRIQQVVRGDSAAYFCASSPGQGNTEAFFGQGTRLTVV.